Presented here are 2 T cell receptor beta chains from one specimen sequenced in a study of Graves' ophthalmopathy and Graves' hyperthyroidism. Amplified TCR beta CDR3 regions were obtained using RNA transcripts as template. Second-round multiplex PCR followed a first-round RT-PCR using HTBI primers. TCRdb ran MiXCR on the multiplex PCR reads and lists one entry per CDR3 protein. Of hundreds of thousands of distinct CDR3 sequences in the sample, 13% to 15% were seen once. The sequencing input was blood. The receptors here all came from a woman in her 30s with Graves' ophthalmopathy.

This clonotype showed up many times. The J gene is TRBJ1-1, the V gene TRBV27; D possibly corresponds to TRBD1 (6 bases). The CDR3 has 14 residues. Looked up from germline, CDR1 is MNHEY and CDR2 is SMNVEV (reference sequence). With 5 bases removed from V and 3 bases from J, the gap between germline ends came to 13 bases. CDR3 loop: CASSKGGLYTEAFF. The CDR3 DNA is TGTGCCAGCAGTAAGGGGGGCCTTTACACTGAAGCTTTCTTT.

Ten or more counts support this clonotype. The CDR3 nucleotides read TGCGCCAGCAGCTTGAGGGTCGACAGGGTTGGCTACACCTTC. Translation gives CASSLRVDRVGYTF. The V call is TRBV5-1, the J call TRBJ1-2; 7 bases match TRBD1. With 1 base clipped from V and 7 bases from J, the junction kept 7 bases outside the gene matches. Germline CDR1 and CDR2: SGHRS and YFSETQ. The CDR3 covers 14 residues.